This is a list of T cell receptor beta chains from one sample in a study of cytomegalovirus exposure and HLA in healthy donors. Here immunoSEQ multiplex PCR was the method, and the copy in TCRdb shows in-frame clones only, minus some. The table shows 95,000 to 100,000 clones, with more than 75% occurring only once. The sequencing sample was made of PBMCs. The receptors stem from a human donor in good health. CDR3s include the opening cysteine and the closing phenylalanine or tryptophan. D genes are given only for firm matches. Rows may omit the clone size; those that give it use once, few, many or a size class.

v_gene	d_gene	abundance	j_gene	CDR3aa	CDR3nt
TRBV7-6	TRBD2	-	TRBJ2-5	CASSVLAGVIETQYF	TGTGCCAGCAGCGTACTAGCGGGAGTAATTGAGACCCAGTACTTC
TRBV19	TRBD1	-	TRBJ2-1	CASSQGQGNPCEQFF	TGTGCCAGTAGCCAGGGACAGGGGAACCCATGTGAGCAGTTCTTC
TRBV5-1	TRBD1	once	TRBJ1-1	CASSFATGGNTEAFF	TGCGCCAGCAGCTTTGCGACAGGGGGGAACACTGAAGCTTTCTTT
TRBV19	TRBD2	-	TRBJ2-2	CASSILAGLNTGELFF	TGTGCCAGTAGTATCCTAGCGGGATTAAATACCGGGGAGCTGTTTTTT
TRBV5-1	TRBD1	-	TRBJ2-3	CASSPRTGGTDTQYF	TGCGCCAGTTCCCCACGGACAGGGGGCACAGATACGCAGTATTTT
TRBV30	-	-	TRBJ1-1	CAGGRLYTEAFF	TGTGCCGGAGGGCGACTTTACACTGAAGCTTTCTTT
TRBV11-3	TRBD1	-	TRBJ2-3	CASSPGTGINTDTQYF	TGTGCCAGCAGCCCCGGGACAGGAATTAACACAGATACGCAGTATTTT
TRBV29-1	TRBD1	-	TRBJ2-5	CSVEAHQGAWETQYF	TGCAGCGTTGAAGCTCACCAGGGGGCCTGGGAGACCCAGTACTTC
TRBV30	-	-	TRBJ1-4	CAWSSIVLEEKLFF	TGTGCCTGGAGTTCGATTGTGCTAGAAGAAAAACTGTTTTTT
TRBV19	-	-	TRBJ2-7	CASSIADRTYEQYF	TGTGCCAGTAGTATTGCCGACAGAACCTACGAGCAGTACTTC
TRBV11-2	TRBD1	-	TRBJ1-5	CASSYATGTGGNQPQHF	TGTGCCAGCAGCTATGCCACCGGGACAGGGGGCAATCAGCCCCAGCATTTT
TRBV18	-	-	TRBJ1-5	CASSPGAGNQPQHF	TGTGCCAGCTCACCAGGGGCAGGCAATCAGCCCCAGCATTTT
TRBV30	-	-	TRBJ2-4	CAWSHSGGNIQYF	TGTGCCTGGAGCCACAGCGGCGGAAACATTCAGTACTTC
TRBV7-6	-	-	TRBJ2-1	CASSPRAGSYNEQFF	TGTGCCAGCAGCCCCCGGGCGGGGAGCTACAATGAGCAGTTCTTC
TRBV5-5	-	-	TRBJ1-1	CASSFEGFSVAFF	TGTGCCAGCAGCTTTGAGGGTTTCTCGGTGGCTTTCTTT
TRBV2	TRBD1	once	TRBJ1-2	CASSEGTGRHYGYTF	TGTGCCAGCAGTGAAGGGACAGGGCGCCACTATGGCTACACCTTC
TRBV10-3	-	once	TRBJ1-5	CAISEFSRGRDSNQPQHF	TGTGCCATCAGTGAGTTTAGTAGGGGTAGAGATAGCAATCAGCCCCAGCATTTT
TRBV5-6	-	-	TRBJ2-1	CASSYRVGSYNEQFF	TGTGCCAGCAGCTACAGGGTCGGGTCCTACAATGAGCAGTTCTTC
TRBV10-2	-	few	TRBJ1-2	CASSADAGSGYTF	TGCGCCAGCAGTGCGGATGCGGGATCTGGCTACACCTTC
TRBV19	TRBD1	-	TRBJ2-1	CASSIGGTGGLNEQFF	TGTGCCAGTAGTATAGGAGGGACAGGGGGTCTCAATGAGCAGTTCTTC
TRBV29-1	-	-	TRBJ1-4	CSVGYSTNEKLFF	TGCAGCGTTGGTTACTCAACTAATGAAAAACTGTTTTTT
TRBV6-5	-	-	TRBJ1-1	CASSTGTPKTEAFF	TGTGCCAGCAGTACAGGGACACCAAAAACTGAAGCTTTCTTT
TRBV7-8	TRBD2	-	TRBJ2-2	CASSLVASGSRNTGELFF	TGTGCCAGCAGCTTAGTCGCTAGCGGGAGTCGAAACACCGGGGAGCTGTTTTTT
TRBV7-2	-	-	TRBJ1-1	CASSPLRRTEAFF	TGTGCCAGCAGCCCCCTCCGCCGGACTGAAGCTTTCTTT
TRBV14	TRBD1	-	TRBJ2-7	CASSRGQGASFYEQYF	TGTGCCAGCAGCCGGGGACAGGGGGCGAGTTTCTACGAGCAGTACTTC
TRBV28	-	-	TRBJ2-7	CASSFPGDRSYEQYF	TGTGCCAGCAGTTTTCCAGGGGATCGGTCCTACGAGCAGTACTTC
TRBV27	-	-	TRBJ1-2	CASSTRQAGNYGYTF	TGTGCCAGCAGTACACGACAAGCCGGAAACTATGGCTACACCTTC
TRBV5-6	-	-	TRBJ1-3	CASKEAWQEPNTIYF	TGTGCCAGCAAAGAAGCGTGGCAAGAACCAAACACCATATATTTT
TRBV7-9	TRBD2	-	TRBJ2-1	CASSLVRTSGRDEQFF	TGTGCCAGCAGCTTAGTTCGGACTAGCGGGAGAGATGAGCAGTTCTTC
TRBV9	TRBD1	-	TRBJ1-1	CASSTRQGFSEAFF	TGTGCCAGCAGCACACGACAGGGATTCTCTGAAGCTTTCTTT
TRBV7-2	TRBD2	-	TRBJ2-1	CASSLYWTSGGSYNEQFF	TGTGCCAGCAGCCTCTACTGGACTAGCGGGGGCTCGTACAATGAGCAGTTCTTC
TRBV7-6	-	-	TRBJ1-2	CASSKGVRGDYGYTF	TGTGCCAGCAGCAAAGGGGTCAGGGGTGACTATGGCTACACCTTC
TRBV7-9	TRBD1	-	TRBJ2-3	CASSTTTGVGDTQYF	TGTGCCAGCAGCACCACGACAGGGGTTGGAGATACGCAGTATTTT
TRBV5-6	-	-	TRBJ2-5	CASSLVFSGETQYF	TGTGCCAGCAGCTTGGTATTCAGTGGAGAGACCCAGTACTTC
TRBV2	TRBD1	-	TRBJ1-3	CASSERTGSGNTIYF	TGTGCCAGCAGTGAAAGGACAGGGTCTGGAAACACCATATATTTT
TRBV5-1	-	-	TRBJ2-5	CASSLIQGQETQYF	TGCGCCAGCAGCTTGATACAGGGCCAAGAGACCCAGTACTTC
TRBV19	-	-	TRBJ2-7	CASSIGSLPYYEQYF	TGTGCCAGTAGCATAGGGAGTCTTCCCTACTACGAGCAGTACTTC
TRBV5-4	-	-	TRBJ2-5	CASSLGSQGEQYF	TGTGCCAGCAGCTTGGGGTCCCAGGGTGAGCAGTACTTC
TRBV7-9	TRBD1	-	TRBJ2-7	CASSPLGTGGLEQYF	TGTGCCAGCAGCCCCCTGGGAACAGGGGGCCTCGAGCAGTACTTC
TRBV2	-	-	TRBJ1-5	CASSDGGVGNQPQHF	TGTGCCAGCAGTGACGGGGGAGTAGGTAATCAGCCCCAGCATTTT
TRBV10-1	TRBD1	-	TRBJ2-7	CASRKDRAAYEQYF	TGCGCCAGCAGGAAGGACAGGGCTGCTTACGAGCAGTACTTC
TRBV30	TRBD2	-	TRBJ2-1	CAYSRGDGSYNEQFF	TGTGCCTATTCTCGGGGGGATGGCTCCTACAATGAGCAGTTCTTC
TRBV7-2	-	-	TRBJ2-1	CASSLRDNWQFF	TGTGCCAGCAGCTTACGAGATAATTGGCAGTTCTTC